Here is one T cell receptor (beta chain) with its context. Its cognate antigen has yet to be identified. Base quality data are lacking; no much larger clone is found one base away. The CDR3 goes from the cysteine to the phenylalanine over 15 residues. Left in the record is the CDR3 DNA by itself, 45 bases read in frame from the first base. CDR1 is given as SGHAT and CDR2 as FQNNGV, both from the germline V gene. V is cut by 5 bases and J by 9 bases, and the space between the germline ends is 20 bases. The sample originates from a study of shared clonotypes between healthy human individuals (TCRdb year 2020). For the study in its entirety: Two women and a few men aged 18 to 49 years were included in the cohort. Leukapheresis yielded between about 0.85 and 10 billion PBMCs per donor. To estimate repertoire size and how much clonotypes are shared between individuals, the study performed deep sequencing of blood TCR repertoires from about five healthy adults. For each donor, three plates each were used for CD4 naive and CD4 memory, two plates were used for CD8 naive, and one plate was used for CD8 memory. Libraries were prepared and TCR repertoires were sequenced by different laboratories using diverse techniques, in order to increase sequencing depth and limit assay-specific biases.

The donors were healthy, HIV-negative adults with no recently reported acute infections or vaccinations. Every donor was a Caucasian adult residing in Nashville, Tennessee, USA. The CD8 memory samples were a combination of magnetically selected CD45RO+ cells and CCR7-negative CD45RA+ effector memory (TemRA) cells. Blood was obtained by leukapheresis, after which PBMCs were separated by Ficoll-Histopaque density gradient centrifugation and cryopreserved in liquid nitrogen vapor phase. Analytical flow cytometry was used to check the purity and quantity of every magnetically sorted T cell population. From each sorted fraction, genomic DNA was isolated and quantified by UV absorbance on a Nanodrop 2000c. The investigation overall reported the following: Incomplete sequencing was indicated by rarefaction of sorted-subset datasets, despite the large sequencing depth. Estimated clonotype richness was generally larger for naive than for memory subsets. Based on pairwise subsampling, the degree of clonotype sharing among donors was expected to be affected by sequencing depth. Sampling was limited to blood, and TCR repertoires in tissue likely differ from TCR repertoires in blood. Because the study included only a small number of donors, the genetic and exposure-history diversity represented was limited. Compared with non-shared clonotypes, clonotypes shared by all four sorted-subset donors had higher generation probabilities. Across a few donors, around 5% of naive CD4, roughly 3.8% of naive CD8, roughly 2.2% of memory CD4, and under 0.45% of memory CD8 clonotypes were shared.

Using the deep immunoSEQ assay, multiplex PCR amplified TCR CDR3 regions from genomic DNA. Genomic DNA extracted from each cell subset was distributed evenly over all wells of several immunoSEQ 96-well plates, and each plate served as one replicate. Each replicate PCR for sorted subsets received around 210 ng genomic DNA, equal to some 32,000 T cell genomes. The purified libraries were quantified using a Qubit 3.0 fluorometer, sized with a Bioanalyzer 2100, and then quantified again using the KAPA Library Quantification kit. Every immunoSEQ 96-well plate was sequenced on a dedicated single-read 150-cycle Illumina NextSeq 550 flow cell. As for how the authors treated the data: Because the immunoSEQ output held only junctional sequences and lacked quality scores, the filtering could not match the filtering applied to full-length reads. To assign V/J genes and CDR3, sequences were annotated against IMGT germline references using PyIR, a Python wrapper for IgBLAST v1.9. Reads with weak V/J assignments (E-value above 1e-6), missing CDR3, stop codons, out-of-frame junctions, or ambiguous translated residues were removed. V3J clonotypes were defined as sequences sharing the same inferred V gene, J gene, and CDR3 amino acid sequence. To compute the percentage overlap between repertoires, the number of shared unique clonotypes was divided by the size of the smaller repertoire. RTK rarefaction, the Chao1 estimator, and Recon v2.1 estimates of unobserved clonotypes were used to assess repertoire richness. OLGA was used to compute generation probabilities for all TCRbeta clonotypes that the gDNA method yielded from four donors. TCRdb carries this immuneACCESS record with in-frame sequences only. Its versions omit some clonotypes, under half of them owing to an unresolved V gene in the studies checked, with the rest unexplained. V and J calls and clone size are as listed in that table; D and trimming were resolved from the DNA. Recorded for this sample are fewer than 850,000 clones; less than 95% of them occurred a single time. The ten biggest clones cover about a third of the sample.

The chain is assembled from TRBV11-2 and TRBJ2-1; the D gene is tentatively TRBD1 or TRBD2, each matching 5 bases. The clonotype comes from a man aged 18-30 years in good health. Some clones in this sample may be carry-over from other donors' samples. Material for sequencing was memory CD8+ T cells from PBMCs. The sample's cell subset or site label is to be understood as: CD45RO+ cells pooled with CCR7-negative TemRA cells. The CDR3 protein sequence reads: CASSPHIGATGEQFF. The DNA sequence is as follows: TGTGCCAGCAGCCCCCATATCGGGGCAACGGGTGAGCAGTTCTTC. With the rest looked up from the reference TRBV11-2 and TRBJ2-1 genes rather than sequenced, the full variable domain is EAGVAQSPRYKIIEKRQSVAFWCNPISGHATLYWYQQILGQGPKLLIQFQNNGVVDDSQLPKDRFSAERLKGVDSTLKIQPAKLEDSAVYLCASSPHIGATGEQFFGPGTRLTVL.